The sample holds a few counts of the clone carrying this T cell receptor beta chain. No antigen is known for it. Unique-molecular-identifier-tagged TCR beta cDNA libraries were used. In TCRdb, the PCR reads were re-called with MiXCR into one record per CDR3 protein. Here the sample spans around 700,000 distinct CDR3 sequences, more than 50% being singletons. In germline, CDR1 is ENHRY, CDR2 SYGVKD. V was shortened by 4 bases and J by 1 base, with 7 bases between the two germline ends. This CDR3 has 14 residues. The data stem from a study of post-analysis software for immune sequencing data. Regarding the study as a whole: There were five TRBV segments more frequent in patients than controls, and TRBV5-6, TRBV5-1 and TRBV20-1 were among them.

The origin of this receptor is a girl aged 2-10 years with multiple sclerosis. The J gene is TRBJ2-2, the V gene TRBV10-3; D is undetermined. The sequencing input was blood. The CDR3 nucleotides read TGTGCCATCAGTGTTTCGTTGAACACCGGGGAGCTGTTTTTT. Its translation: CAISVSLNTGELFF.